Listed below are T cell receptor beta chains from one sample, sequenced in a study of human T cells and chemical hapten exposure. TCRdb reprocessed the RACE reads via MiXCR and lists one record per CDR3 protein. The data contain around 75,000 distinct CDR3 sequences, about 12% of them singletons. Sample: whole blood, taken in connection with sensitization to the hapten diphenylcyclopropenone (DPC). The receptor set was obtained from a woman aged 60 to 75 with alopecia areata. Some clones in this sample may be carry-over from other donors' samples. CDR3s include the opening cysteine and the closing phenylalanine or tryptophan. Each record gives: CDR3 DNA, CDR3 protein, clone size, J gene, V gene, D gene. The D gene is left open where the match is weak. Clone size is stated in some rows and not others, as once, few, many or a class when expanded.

cdr3_nt: TGTGCCAGCAGTTTTAGTTCACTGCCAGATACGCAGTATTTT; cdr3_aa: CASSFSSLPDTQYF; clone_size: once; j_call: TRBJ2-3; v_call: TRBV12-3/TRBV12-4; d_call: .
cdr3_nt: TGTGCCAGCTCACGGGGGAATAATGAAAAACTGTTTTTT; cdr3_aa: CASSRGNNEKLFF; clone_size: many; j_call: TRBJ1-4; v_call: TRBV18; d_call: .
cdr3_nt: TGTGCCAGCAGCCAACTTACAGGGAACCCCTCCTGGGGTGAAGCTTTCTTT; cdr3_aa: CASSQLTGNPSWGEAFF; clone_size: .; j_call: TRBJ1-1; v_call: TRBV4-2; d_call: .
cdr3_nt: TGCAGCGCCCAGGGGCGGGATACGCAGTATTTT; cdr3_aa: CSAQGRDTQYF; clone_size: few; j_call: TRBJ2-3; v_call: TRBV29-1; d_call: .
cdr3_nt: TGTGCCAGCAGTGAACAGGGGTACTACGAGCAGTACTTC; cdr3_aa: CASSEQGYYEQYF; clone_size: many; j_call: TRBJ2-7; v_call: TRBV2; d_call: .
cdr3_nt: TGCGCCAGCAGCTTGGGTCAGTCTGCTAACTATGGCTACACCTTC; cdr3_aa: CASSLGQSANYGYTF; clone_size: few; j_call: TRBJ1-2; v_call: TRBV5-1; d_call: .
cdr3_nt: TGTGCCAGCAGCTCGGCGGGGGGCACGAACACTGAAGCTTTCTTT; cdr3_aa: CASSSAGGTNTEAFF; clone_size: .; j_call: TRBJ1-1; v_call: TRBV7-6; d_call: .
cdr3_nt: TGTGCCAGCAGCTTAGCCCCCAGGGGAGGTAGCAATCAGCCCCAGCATTTT; cdr3_aa: CASSLAPRGGSNQPQHF; clone_size: .; j_call: TRBJ1-5; v_call: TRBV7-6; d_call: .
cdr3_nt: TGTGCCACTCGGGGACAGGCGGTAGTTCATGAGCAGTTCTTC; cdr3_aa: CATRGQAVVHEQFF; clone_size: .; j_call: TRBJ2-1; v_call: TRBV19; d_call: TRBD1
cdr3_nt: TGCAGCGTTGGAAGGGGACTTGCCAACAATGAGCAGTTCTTC; cdr3_aa: CSVGRGLANNEQFF; clone_size: many; j_call: TRBJ2-1; v_call: TRBV29-1; d_call: .
cdr3_nt: TGTGCCAGCAGTTTATTCCGATATGAAAAACTGTATTTT; cdr3_aa: CASSLFRYEKLYF; clone_size: .; j_call: TRBJ1-4; v_call: TRBV27; d_call: .
cdr3_nt: TGTGCCAGCAGCCAGGCGGGACTACCCGAGCAGTTCTTC; cdr3_aa: CASSQAGLPEQFF; clone_size: many; j_call: TRBJ2-1; v_call: TRBV3-1; d_call: TRBD2
cdr3_nt: TGTGCCAGCAGTTTAGGACTAGCGGGGATGGACGAGCAGTACTTC; cdr3_aa: CASSLGLAGMDEQYF; clone_size: few; j_call: TRBJ2-7; v_call: TRBV2; d_call: TRBD2
cdr3_nt: TGTGCCAGCTCACCGTACCAAGAGACCCAGTACTTC; cdr3_aa: CASSPYQETQYF; clone_size: many; j_call: TRBJ2-5; v_call: TRBV18; d_call: .
cdr3_nt: TGTGCCAGCAGCCAAGAGGGGCAAGGCTACACCTTC; cdr3_aa: CASSQEGQGYTF; clone_size: few; j_call: TRBJ1-2; v_call: TRBV3-1; d_call: .
cdr3_nt: TGCAGTGCAAACTTAGCGGGGGGGTCCTACGAGCAGTACTTC; cdr3_aa: CSANLAGGSYEQYF; clone_size: few; j_call: TRBJ2-7; v_call: TRBV20-1; d_call: TRBD2
cdr3_nt: TGTGCCAGCAGCTTATGGGGGACGAGCGACGAGCAGTACTTC; cdr3_aa: CASSLWGTSDEQYF; clone_size: many; j_call: TRBJ2-7; v_call: TRBV7-9; d_call: .
cdr3_nt: TGCGCCAGCAGTGGAAATGTTTTGAACACTGAAGCTTTCTTT; cdr3_aa: CASSGNVLNTEAFF; clone_size: .; j_call: TRBJ1-1; v_call: TRBV10-2; d_call: .
cdr3_nt: TGTGCCAGCAGCCCCAGAGGGTACACCGGGGAGCTGTTTTTT; cdr3_aa: CASSPRGYTGELFF; clone_size: .; j_call: TRBJ2-2; v_call: TRBV7-3; d_call: .
cdr3_nt: TGTGCCAGCAGCTTGTTGGAACAGGGGTTCTATGGCTACACCTTC; cdr3_aa: CASSLLEQGFYGYTF; clone_size: .; j_call: TRBJ1-2; v_call: TRBV5-4; d_call: TRBD1
cdr3_nt: TGTGCCAGCAGTTTTACTACAGGATCCACAGATACGCAGTATTTT; cdr3_aa: CASSFTTGSTDTQYF; clone_size: .; j_call: TRBJ2-3; v_call: TRBV27; d_call: .
cdr3_nt: TGCAGCGTTGACCGACAGGGACTTGGCACTGAAGCTTTCTTT; cdr3_aa: CSVDRQGLGTEAFF; clone_size: .; j_call: TRBJ1-1; v_call: TRBV29-1; d_call: TRBD1
cdr3_nt: TGTGCCAGCAGCTTGGGGCAGGGGGATAATGAAAAACTGTTTTTT; cdr3_aa: CASSLGQGDNEKLFF; clone_size: few; j_call: TRBJ1-4; v_call: TRBV5-8; d_call: TRBD1
cdr3_nt: TGCGCCAGCAGCTTTGCGGGGGTTTCCACAGATACGCAGTATTTT; cdr3_aa: CASSFAGVSTDTQYF; clone_size: few; j_call: TRBJ2-3; v_call: TRBV5-1; d_call: TRBD2
cdr3_nt: TGTGCCAGCTCACCACCGGACCCGGGAGGTTCACCCCTCCACTTT; cdr3_aa: CASSPPDPGGSPLHF; clone_size: .; j_call: TRBJ1-6; v_call: TRBV18; d_call: .
cdr3_nt: TGTGCCAGCAGCCCTACAGGGAGTTCTGGAAACACCATATATTTT; cdr3_aa: CASSPTGSSGNTIYF; clone_size: once; j_call: TRBJ1-3; v_call: TRBV6-6; d_call: .
cdr3_nt: TGTGCCCTGCTCGTAACTGGAAACACCATATATTTT; cdr3_aa: CALLVTGNTIYF; clone_size: few; j_call: TRBJ1-3; v_call: TRBV7-9; d_call: .
cdr3_nt: TGCAGCGTTGATCCGGGCGACTATGGCTACACCTTC; cdr3_aa: CSVDPGDYGYTF; clone_size: .; j_call: TRBJ1-2; v_call: TRBV29-1; d_call: .
cdr3_nt: TGTGCCAGCAGTGGGGGCGGACACTATGGCTACACCTTC; cdr3_aa: CASSGGGHYGYTF; clone_size: few; j_call: TRBJ1-2; v_call: TRBV6-1; d_call: .
cdr3_nt: TGCAGTGCTCACCGGGGGGGCCTGGATACGCAGTATTTT; cdr3_aa: CSAHRGGLDTQYF; clone_size: .; j_call: TRBJ2-3; v_call: TRBV20-1; d_call: TRBD2
cdr3_nt: TGTGCCAGCAGCAGAGGACAGCCGAACACTGAAGCTTTCTTT; cdr3_aa: CASSRGQPNTEAFF; clone_size: .; j_call: TRBJ1-1; v_call: TRBV5-5; d_call: .
cdr3_nt: TGTGCCAGCAGCCACGGAACTGAAGCTTTCTTT; cdr3_aa: CASSHGTEAFF; clone_size: .; j_call: TRBJ1-1; v_call: TRBV7-2; d_call: .
cdr3_nt: TGTGCCAGCAGCCCCGGACTAGCGGGGGCCGCAGATACGCAGTATTTT; cdr3_aa: CASSPGLAGAADTQYF; clone_size: .; j_call: TRBJ2-3; v_call: TRBV7-2; d_call: TRBD2
cdr3_nt: TGTGCCAGCTCACCCACGGCAACACAAGAGACCCAGTACTTC; cdr3_aa: CASSPTATQETQYF; clone_size: many; j_call: TRBJ2-5; v_call: TRBV18; d_call: .
cdr3_nt: TGTGCCAGCAGCTTAGGCCAAAACATTCAGTACTTC; cdr3_aa: CASSLGQNIQYF; clone_size: .; j_call: TRBJ2-4; v_call: TRBV7-9; d_call: .
cdr3_nt: TGTGCCAGCACCCAGAGAGGGGGGTCTAATGAAAAACTGTTTTTT; cdr3_aa: CASTQRGGSNEKLFF; clone_size: few; j_call: TRBJ1-4; v_call: TRBV7-9; d_call: .
cdr3_nt: TGTGCCAGCAGCTTAGCCCGTCCTTCACCCCTCCACTTT; cdr3_aa: CASSLARPSPLHF; clone_size: many; j_call: TRBJ1-6; v_call: TRBV11-2; d_call: .
cdr3_nt: TGCGCCAGCAGCCAGCCAACGAAGCGGGGGGTAACGGATACGCAGTATTTT; cdr3_aa: CASSQPTKRGVTDTQYF; clone_size: many; j_call: TRBJ2-3; v_call: TRBV4-1; d_call: TRBD2
cdr3_nt: TGTGCCAGCAGCTTCCGGGACAGGGTACGCGAGCAGTACTTC; cdr3_aa: CASSFRDRVREQYF; clone_size: many; j_call: TRBJ2-7; v_call: TRBV7-2; d_call: TRBD1
cdr3_nt: TGTGCCATCAGTGATCGGAAAGGACCAGATACGCAGTATTTT; cdr3_aa: CAISDRKGPDTQYF; clone_size: .; j_call: TRBJ2-3; v_call: TRBV10-3; d_call: .
cdr3_nt: TGTGCCAGTAGTATAGTACACGGGAACGAGCAGTACTTC; cdr3_aa: CASSIVHGNEQYF; clone_size: .; j_call: TRBJ2-7; v_call: TRBV19; d_call: .
cdr3_nt: TGTGCCAGCAGTCCGCCCAGGACTAGGACCTACAATGAGCAGTTCTTC; cdr3_aa: CASSPPRTRTYNEQFF; clone_size: many; j_call: TRBJ2-1; v_call: TRBV28; d_call: TRBD2
cdr3_nt: TGTGCCAGCAGCTTAAGCGGGGGGGCGAGGGAGCAGTACTTC; cdr3_aa: CASSLSGGAREQYF; clone_size: many; j_call: TRBJ2-7; v_call: TRBV7-6; d_call: TRBD2
cdr3_nt: TGTGCCAGCAGCTTAGCTCTGTACACTGAAGCTTTCTTT; cdr3_aa: CASSLALYTEAFF; clone_size: many; j_call: TRBJ1-1; v_call: TRBV11-2; d_call: .
cdr3_nt: TGTGCCAGCAGCTTAGTATCGTCTTACAATGAGCAGTTCTTC; cdr3_aa: CASSLVSSYNEQFF; clone_size: few; j_call: TRBJ2-1; v_call: TRBV7-2; d_call: .
cdr3_nt: TGCAGTGCTAGAGAGGGACTAGCGGGGGGGCTCGAGCAGTACTTC; cdr3_aa: CSAREGLAGGLEQYF; clone_size: many; j_call: TRBJ2-7; v_call: TRBV20-1; d_call: TRBD2
cdr3_nt: TGTGCCAGCTCACCTAGAGAGACAGGGGCGACCGGGGAGCTGTTTTTT; cdr3_aa: CASSPRETGATGELFF; clone_size: few; j_call: TRBJ2-2; v_call: TRBV18; d_call: TRBD1
cdr3_nt: TGTGCCAGCAGCTCGGGACAGGCTAGCACAGATACGCAGTATTTT; cdr3_aa: CASSSGQASTDTQYF; clone_size: few; j_call: TRBJ2-3; v_call: TRBV7-3; d_call: TRBD1
cdr3_nt: TGCAGCGCTCGGGACGGTGCCTACGAGCAGTACTTC; cdr3_aa: CSARDGAYEQYF; clone_size: many; j_call: TRBJ2-7; v_call: TRBV29-1; d_call: .
cdr3_nt: TGTGCCAGTAGCCTCAGACAGGCAGATACGCAGTATTTT; cdr3_aa: CASSLRQADTQYF; clone_size: once; j_call: TRBJ2-3; v_call: TRBV19; d_call: .
cdr3_nt: TGTGCCAGCAGCCAGGTACAGGGTCTGAACACTGAAGCTTTCTTT; cdr3_aa: CASSQVQGLNTEAFF; clone_size: few; j_call: TRBJ1-1; v_call: TRBV3-1; d_call: .
cdr3_nt: TGTGCCAGCAGACTGTTTGACTCGGGAGCTATGAACACTGAAGCTTTCTTT; cdr3_aa: CASRLFDSGAMNTEAFF; clone_size: many; j_call: TRBJ1-1; v_call: TRBV5-5; d_call: .
cdr3_nt: TGCAGCGTTGAGGGGGGGCAGGGCACTGAAGCTTTCTTT; cdr3_aa: CSVEGGQGTEAFF; clone_size: .; j_call: TRBJ1-1; v_call: TRBV29-1; d_call: .
cdr3_nt: TGTGCCAGCAGAGCAGGGGGCTCCGAGCAGTACTTC; cdr3_aa: CASRAGGSEQYF; clone_size: .; j_call: TRBJ2-7; v_call: TRBV27; d_call: TRBD1
cdr3_nt: TGTGCCAGCTCACCAAGCCACAGGGACAATGAGCAGTTCTTC; cdr3_aa: CASSPSHRDNEQFF; clone_size: many; j_call: TRBJ2-1; v_call: TRBV18; d_call: .
cdr3_nt: TGTGCCAGCAGCATCCAACAGGGCTACTCTGGAAACACCATATATTTT; cdr3_aa: CASSIQQGYSGNTIYF; clone_size: .; j_call: TRBJ1-3; v_call: TRBV9; d_call: .
cdr3_nt: TGTGCCAGCAGCGGGAGGAGCTCCTACAATGAGCAGTTCTTC; cdr3_aa: CASSGRSSYNEQFF; clone_size: many; j_call: TRBJ2-1; v_call: TRBV11-2; d_call: .
cdr3_nt: TGTGCCAGTAGTATCGGGGGAAGCTACAATGAGCAGTTCTTC; cdr3_aa: CASSIGGSYNEQFF; clone_size: many; j_call: TRBJ2-1; v_call: TRBV19; d_call: .
cdr3_nt: TGTGCCAGCAGCTTGGGGCGACTAGACCCGTTCTTC; cdr3_aa: CASSLGRLDPFF; clone_size: few; j_call: TRBJ2-1; v_call: TRBV7-2; d_call: .